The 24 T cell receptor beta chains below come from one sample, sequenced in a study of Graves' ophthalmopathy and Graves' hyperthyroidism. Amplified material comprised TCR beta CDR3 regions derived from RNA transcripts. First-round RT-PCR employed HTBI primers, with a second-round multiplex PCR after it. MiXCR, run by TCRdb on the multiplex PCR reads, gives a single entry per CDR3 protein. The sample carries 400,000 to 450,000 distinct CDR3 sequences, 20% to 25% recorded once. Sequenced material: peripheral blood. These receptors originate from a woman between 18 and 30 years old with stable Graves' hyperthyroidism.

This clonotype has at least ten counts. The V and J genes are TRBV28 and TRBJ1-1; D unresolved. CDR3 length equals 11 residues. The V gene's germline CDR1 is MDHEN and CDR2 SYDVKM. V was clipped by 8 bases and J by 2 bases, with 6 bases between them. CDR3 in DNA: TGTGCCAGCTGGGTAAACACTGAAGCTTTCTTT. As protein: CASWVNTEAFF. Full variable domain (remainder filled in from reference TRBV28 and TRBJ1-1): DVKVTQSSRYLVKRTGEKVFLECVQDMDHENMFWYRQDPGLGLRLIYFSYDVKMKEKGDIPEGYSVSREKKERFSLILESASTNQTSMYLCASWVNTEAFFGQGTRLTVV.

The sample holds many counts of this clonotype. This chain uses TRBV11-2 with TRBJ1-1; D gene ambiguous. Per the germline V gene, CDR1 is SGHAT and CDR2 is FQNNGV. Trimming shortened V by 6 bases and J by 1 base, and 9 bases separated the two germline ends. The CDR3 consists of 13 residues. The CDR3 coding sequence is TGTGCCAGCAGGCAAAACCCGAACACTGAAGCTTTCTTT. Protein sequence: CASRQNPNTEAFF.

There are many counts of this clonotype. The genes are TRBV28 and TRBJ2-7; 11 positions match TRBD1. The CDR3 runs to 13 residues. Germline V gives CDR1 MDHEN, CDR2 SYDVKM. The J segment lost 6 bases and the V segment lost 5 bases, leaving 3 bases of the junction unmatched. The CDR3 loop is CASSHGTGGEQYF. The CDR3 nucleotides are TGTGCCAGCAGTCACGGGACAGGGGGCGAGCAGTACTTC. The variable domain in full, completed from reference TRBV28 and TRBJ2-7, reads DVKVTQSSRYLVKRTGEKVFLECVQDMDHENMFWYRQDPGLGLRLIYFSYDVKMKEKGDIPEGYSVSREKKERFSLILESASTNQTSMYLCASSHGTGGEQYFGPGTRLTVT.

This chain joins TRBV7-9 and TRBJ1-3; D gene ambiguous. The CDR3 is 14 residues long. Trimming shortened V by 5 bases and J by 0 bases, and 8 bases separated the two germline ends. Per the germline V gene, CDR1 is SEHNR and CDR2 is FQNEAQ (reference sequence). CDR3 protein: CASSPLGSGNTIYF. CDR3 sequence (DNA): TGTGCCAGCAGCCCCCTTGGCTCTGGAAACACCATATATTTT.

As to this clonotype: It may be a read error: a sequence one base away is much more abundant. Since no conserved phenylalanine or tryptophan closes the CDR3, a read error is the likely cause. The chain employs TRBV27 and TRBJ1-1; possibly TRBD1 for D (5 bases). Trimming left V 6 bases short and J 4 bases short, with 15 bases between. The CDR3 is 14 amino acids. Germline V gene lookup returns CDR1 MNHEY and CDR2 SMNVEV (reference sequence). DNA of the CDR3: TGTGCCAGCAGCCAGGGAGGGTTATTCACTGAAGCTTTCTAT. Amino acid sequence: CASSQGGLFTEAFY.

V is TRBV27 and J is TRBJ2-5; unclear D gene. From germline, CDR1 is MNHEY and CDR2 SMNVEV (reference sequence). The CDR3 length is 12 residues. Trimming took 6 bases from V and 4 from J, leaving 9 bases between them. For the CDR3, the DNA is TGTGCCAGCAGAACCGACGGAGAGACCCAGTACTTC. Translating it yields CASRTDGETQYF.

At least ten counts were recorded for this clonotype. The CDR3 reads CASSSTVNTYEQYF. The CDR3 nucleotides are TGTGCCAGTAGTTCGACAGTGAACACCTACGAGCAGTACTTC. This sequence joins TRBV19 and TRBJ2-7, with a tentative D call TRBD1 (5 bases). V was shortened by 5 bases and J by 2 bases, with 13 bases between the two germline ends. The CDR3 contains 14 residues. CDR1 and CDR2 (germline): LNHDA, SQIVND (reference sequence).

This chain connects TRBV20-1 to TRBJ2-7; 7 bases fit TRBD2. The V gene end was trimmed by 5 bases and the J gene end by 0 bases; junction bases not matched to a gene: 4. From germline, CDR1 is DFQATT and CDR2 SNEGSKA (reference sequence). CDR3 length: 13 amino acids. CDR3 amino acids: CSASRLASYEQYF. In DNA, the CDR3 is TGCAGTGCTTCTAGACTAGCCTCCTACGAGCAGTACTTC.

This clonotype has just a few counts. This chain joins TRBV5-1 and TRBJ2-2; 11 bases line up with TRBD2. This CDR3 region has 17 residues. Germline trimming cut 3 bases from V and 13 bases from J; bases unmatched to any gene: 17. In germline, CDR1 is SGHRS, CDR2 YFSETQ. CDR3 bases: TGCGCCAGCAGCTCCCGTATAGCGGGGGGGCCGGAAGTTGGGCTGTTTTTT. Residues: CASSSRIAGGPEVGLFF.

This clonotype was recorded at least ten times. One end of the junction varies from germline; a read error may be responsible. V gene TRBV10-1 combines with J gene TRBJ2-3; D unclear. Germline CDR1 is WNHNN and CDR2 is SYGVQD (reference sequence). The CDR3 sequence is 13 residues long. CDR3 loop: CASSETWLDAQYF. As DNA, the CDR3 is TGCGCCAGCAGTGAGACCTGGTTAGATGCGCAGTATTTT.

The CDR3 spells CASSVGQGHASEAFF. In nucleotides, the CDR3 is TGTGCCAGCAGCGTAGGACAGGGACATGCTAGTGAAGCTTTCTTT. The V call is TRBV9, the J call TRBJ1-1; 7 bases are a match to TRBD1. Trimming took 0 bases from V and 7 from J; bases not matched to a gene: 9. Per germline, CDR1 SGDLS and CDR2 YYNGEE. The CDR3 is 15 residues long.

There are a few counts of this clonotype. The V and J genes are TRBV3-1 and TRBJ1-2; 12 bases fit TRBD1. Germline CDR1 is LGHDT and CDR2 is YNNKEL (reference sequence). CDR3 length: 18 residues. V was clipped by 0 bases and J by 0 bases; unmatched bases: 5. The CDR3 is CASSQEGQGASSNYGYTF. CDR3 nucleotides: TGTGCCAGCAGCCAAGAGGGACAGGGGGCGAGCTCTAACTATGGCTACACCTTC.

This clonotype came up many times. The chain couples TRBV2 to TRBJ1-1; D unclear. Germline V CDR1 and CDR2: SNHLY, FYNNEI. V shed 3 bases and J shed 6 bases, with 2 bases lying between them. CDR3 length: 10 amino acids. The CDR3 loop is CASSEAEAFF. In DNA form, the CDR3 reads TGTGCCAGCAGTGAGGCTGAAGCTTTCTTT.

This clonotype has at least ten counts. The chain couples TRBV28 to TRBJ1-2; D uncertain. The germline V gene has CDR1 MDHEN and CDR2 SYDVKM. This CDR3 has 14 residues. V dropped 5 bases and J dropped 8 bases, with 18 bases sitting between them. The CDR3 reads CASSVGLTGGGYTF. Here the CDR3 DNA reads TGTGCCAGCAGTGTCGGTCTAACGGGCGGAGGCTACACCTTC.

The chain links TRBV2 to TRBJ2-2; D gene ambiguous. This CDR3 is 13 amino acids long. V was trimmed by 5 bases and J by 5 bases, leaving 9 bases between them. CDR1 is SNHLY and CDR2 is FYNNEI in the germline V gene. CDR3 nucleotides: TGTGCCAGCAGTCTTAAACCAACCGGGGAGCTGTTTTTT. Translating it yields CASSLKPTGELFF.

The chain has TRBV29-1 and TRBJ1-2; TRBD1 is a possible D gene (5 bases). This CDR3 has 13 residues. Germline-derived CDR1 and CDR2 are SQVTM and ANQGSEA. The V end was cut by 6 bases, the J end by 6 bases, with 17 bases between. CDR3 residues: CSVRSGGADGYTF. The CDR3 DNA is TGCAGCGTCCGATCTGGAGGGGCGGATGGCTACACCTTC.

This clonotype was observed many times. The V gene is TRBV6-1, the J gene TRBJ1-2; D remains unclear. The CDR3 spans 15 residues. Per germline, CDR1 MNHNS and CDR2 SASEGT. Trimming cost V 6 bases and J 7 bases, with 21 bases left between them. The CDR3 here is CASSVSPSLGRGYTF. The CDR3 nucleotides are TGTGCCAGCAGCGTCTCCCCGAGTCTCGGACGTGGCTACACCTTC.

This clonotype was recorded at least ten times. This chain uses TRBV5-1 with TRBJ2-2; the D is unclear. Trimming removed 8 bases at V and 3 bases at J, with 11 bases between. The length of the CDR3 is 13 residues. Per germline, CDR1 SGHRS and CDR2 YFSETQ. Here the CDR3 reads CASRYTDTGELFF. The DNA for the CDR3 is TGCGCCAGTCGTTACACCGACACCGGGGAGCTGTTTTTT.

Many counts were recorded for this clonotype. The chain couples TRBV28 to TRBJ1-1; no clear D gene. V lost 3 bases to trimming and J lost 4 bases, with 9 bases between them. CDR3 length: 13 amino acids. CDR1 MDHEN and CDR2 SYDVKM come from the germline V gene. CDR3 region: CASSFWDGTEAFF. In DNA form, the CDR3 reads TGTGCCAGCAGTTTCTGGGATGGCACTGAAGCTTTCTTT.

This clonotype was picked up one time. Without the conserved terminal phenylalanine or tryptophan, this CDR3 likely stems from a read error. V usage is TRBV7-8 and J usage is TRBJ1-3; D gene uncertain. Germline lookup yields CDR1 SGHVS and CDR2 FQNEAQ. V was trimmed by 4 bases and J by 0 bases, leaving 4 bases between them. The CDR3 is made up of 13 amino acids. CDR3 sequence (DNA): TGTGCCAGCAGCTGGTACTCTGGAAACACCATATATGTT. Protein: CASSWYSGNTIYV.

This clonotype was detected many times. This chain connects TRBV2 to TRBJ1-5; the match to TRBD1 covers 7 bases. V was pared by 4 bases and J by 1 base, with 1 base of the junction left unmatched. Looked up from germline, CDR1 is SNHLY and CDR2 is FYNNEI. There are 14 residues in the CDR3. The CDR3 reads CASSVRGSNQPQHF. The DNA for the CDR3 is TGTGCCAGCAGTGTCAGGGGGAGCAATCAGCCCCAGCATTTT.

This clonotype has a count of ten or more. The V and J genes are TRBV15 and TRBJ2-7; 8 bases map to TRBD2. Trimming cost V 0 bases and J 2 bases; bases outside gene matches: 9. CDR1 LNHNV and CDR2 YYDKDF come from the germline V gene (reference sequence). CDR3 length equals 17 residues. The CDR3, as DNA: TGTGCCACCAGCAGAGATGGAGCTAGCGGGCCTACCTACGAGCAGTACTTC. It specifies CATSRDGASGPTYEQYF.

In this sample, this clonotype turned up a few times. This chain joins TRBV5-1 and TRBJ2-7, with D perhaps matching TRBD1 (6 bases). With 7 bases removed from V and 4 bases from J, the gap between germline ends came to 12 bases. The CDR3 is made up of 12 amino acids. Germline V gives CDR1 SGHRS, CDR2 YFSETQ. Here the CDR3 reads CASRDTLYEQYF. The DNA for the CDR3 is TGCGCCAGCCGGGACACTCTGTACGAGCAGTACTTC. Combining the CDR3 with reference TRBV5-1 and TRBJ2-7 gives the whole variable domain KAGVTQTPRYLIKTRGQQVTLSCSPISGHRSVSWYQQTPGQGLQFLFEYFSETQRNKGNFPGRFSGRQFSNSRSEMNVSTLELGDSALYLCASRDTLYEQYFGPGTRLTVT.

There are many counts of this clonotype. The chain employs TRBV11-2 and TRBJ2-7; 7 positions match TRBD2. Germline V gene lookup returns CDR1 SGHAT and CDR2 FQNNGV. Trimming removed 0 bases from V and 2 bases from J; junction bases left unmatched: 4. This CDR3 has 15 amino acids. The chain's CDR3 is CASSLDGGLPYEQYF. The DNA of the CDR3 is TGTGCCAGCAGCTTAGACGGGGGACTACCCTACGAGCAGTACTTC.